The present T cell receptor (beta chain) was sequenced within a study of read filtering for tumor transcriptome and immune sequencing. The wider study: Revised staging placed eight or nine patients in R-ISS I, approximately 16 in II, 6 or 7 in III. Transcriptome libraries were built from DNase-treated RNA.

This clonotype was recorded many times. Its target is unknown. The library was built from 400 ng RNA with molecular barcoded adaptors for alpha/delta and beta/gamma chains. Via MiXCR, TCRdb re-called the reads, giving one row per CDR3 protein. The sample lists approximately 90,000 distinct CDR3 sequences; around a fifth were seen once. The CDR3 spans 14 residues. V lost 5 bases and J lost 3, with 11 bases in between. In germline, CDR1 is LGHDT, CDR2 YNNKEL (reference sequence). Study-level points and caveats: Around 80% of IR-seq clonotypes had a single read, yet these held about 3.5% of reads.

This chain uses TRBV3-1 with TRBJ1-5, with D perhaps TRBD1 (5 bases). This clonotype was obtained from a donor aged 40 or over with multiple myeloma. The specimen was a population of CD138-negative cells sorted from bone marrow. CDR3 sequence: CASSEGRINQPQHF. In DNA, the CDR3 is TGTGCCAGCAGCGAGGGGAGGATCAATCAGCCCCAGCATTTT.